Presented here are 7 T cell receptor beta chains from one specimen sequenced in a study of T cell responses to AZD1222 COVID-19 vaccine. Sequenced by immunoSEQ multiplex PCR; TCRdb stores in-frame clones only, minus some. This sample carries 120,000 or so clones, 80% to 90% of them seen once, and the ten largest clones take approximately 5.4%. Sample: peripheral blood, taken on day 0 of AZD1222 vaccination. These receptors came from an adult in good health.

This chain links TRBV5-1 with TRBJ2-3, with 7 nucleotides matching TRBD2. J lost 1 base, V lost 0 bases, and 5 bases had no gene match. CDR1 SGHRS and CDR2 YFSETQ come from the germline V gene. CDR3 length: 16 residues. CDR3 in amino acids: CASSLVGGRGTDTQYF. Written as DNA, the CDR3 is TGCGCCAGCAGCTTGGTGGGGGGGAGAGGCACAGATACGCAGTATTTT.

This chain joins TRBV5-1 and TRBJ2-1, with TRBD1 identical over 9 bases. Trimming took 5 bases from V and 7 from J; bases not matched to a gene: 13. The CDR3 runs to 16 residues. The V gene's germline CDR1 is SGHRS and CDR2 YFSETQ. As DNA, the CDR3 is TGCGCCAGCAGTTACGCCCGGGGACAGGGCCGAAATGAGCAGTTCTTC. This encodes CASSYARGQGRNEQFF.

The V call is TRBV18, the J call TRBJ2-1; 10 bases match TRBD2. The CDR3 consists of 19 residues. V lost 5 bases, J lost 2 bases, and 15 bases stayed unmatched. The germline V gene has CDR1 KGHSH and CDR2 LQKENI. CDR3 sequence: CASSSTTVSGGYTYNEQFF. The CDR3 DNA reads TGTGCCAGCTCATCAACCACGGTTAGCGGGGGGTACACCTACAATGAGCAGTTCTTC.

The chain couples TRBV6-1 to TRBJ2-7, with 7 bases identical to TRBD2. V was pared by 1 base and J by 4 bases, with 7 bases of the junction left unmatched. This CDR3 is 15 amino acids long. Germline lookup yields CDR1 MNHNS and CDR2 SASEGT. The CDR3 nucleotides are TGTGCCAGCAGTGAAGTGGCTAGCGGCCAGTACGAGCAGTACTTC. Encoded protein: CASSEVASGQYEQYF.

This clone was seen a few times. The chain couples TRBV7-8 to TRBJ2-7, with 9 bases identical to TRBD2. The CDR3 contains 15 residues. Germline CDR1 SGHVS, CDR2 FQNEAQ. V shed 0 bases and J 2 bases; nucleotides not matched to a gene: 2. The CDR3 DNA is TGTGCCAGCAGCTTAGCTAGCGGGGGTACCTACGAGCAGTACTTC. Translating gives CASSLASGGTYEQYF.

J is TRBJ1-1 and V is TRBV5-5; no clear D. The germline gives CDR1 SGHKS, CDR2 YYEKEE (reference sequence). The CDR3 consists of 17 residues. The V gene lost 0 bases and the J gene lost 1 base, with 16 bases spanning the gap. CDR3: CASSLEGTAPGNTEAFF. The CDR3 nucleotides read TGTGCCAGCAGCTTGGAGGGCACAGCTCCAGGGAACACTGAAGCTTTCTTT.

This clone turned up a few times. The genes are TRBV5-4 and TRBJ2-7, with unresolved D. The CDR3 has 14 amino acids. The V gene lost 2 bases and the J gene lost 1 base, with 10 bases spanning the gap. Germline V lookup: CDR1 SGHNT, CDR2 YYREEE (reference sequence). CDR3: CASSLQGNSYEQYF. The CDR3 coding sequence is TGTGCCAGCAGCTTACAAGGGAATTCCTACGAGCAGTACTTC.